This T cell receptor (beta chain) stems from a study of blood T cell repertoires in COVID-19. Across the study: Samples of COVID-19 (acute and convalescent) were obtained from the United States, Italy and Spain.

This clone showed up just a few times. In the original analysis: Estimation of nucleated cell counts relied on the amplification of reference gene primers. Data came from immunoSEQ multiplex PCR; TCRdb stores just in-frame clones and leaves some out. V, J and clone size are those of that table, while D and trimming were read from the DNA. The sample includes about 84,000 clones, over 70% of them seen just once. Trimming stripped 0 bases from V and 11 bases from J, with 8 bases between. The length of the CDR3 is 11 residues. CDR1 and CDR2 (germline): SGDLS, YYNGEE. The sequencing input was peripheral blood. This receptor was taken from an elderly man with active or convalescent COVID-19. The chain carries TRBV9 and TRBJ1-1; D uncertain. CDR3 protein: CASSVGCRAFF. The DNA of the CDR3 is TGTGCCAGCAGCGTAGGGTGTCGGGCTTTCTTT.